The source of this T cell receptor (beta chain) is a study of T cell changes during pregnancy in multiple sclerosis. Data came from immunoSEQ multiplex PCR; TCRdb stores just in-frame clones and leaves some out. In the table there are 58,000 or so clones, about nine tenths of which are singletons. After removal of 1 base from V and 4 bases from J, the junction contained 10 bases not matched to a gene. The length of the CDR3 is 18 residues. Germline V gene lookup returns CDR1 SGHRS and CDR2 YFSETQ. The sequence derives from a female donor with multiple sclerosis, enrolled in a pregnancy study. The material sequenced was CD4+ T cells from peripheral blood mononuclear cells, taken in the third trimester of pregnancy. This chain connects TRBV5-1 to TRBJ2-5; 13 positions agree with TRBD2. CDR3 in amino acids: CASSLTSGGAYPTETQYF. In DNA form, the CDR3 reads TGCGCCAGCAGCTTGACTAGCGGGGGGGCGTACCCCACAGAGACCCAGTACTTC.